These 31 T cell receptor beta chains came from one sample sequenced in a study of breast tumors, draining lymph nodes, adjacent tissues. TCRdb ran MiXCR on the multiplex PCR reads and lists one entry per CDR3 protein. The sample shows about 220,000 distinct CDR3 sequences, under 35% of them seen only once. Samples came from axillary lymph nodes draining the breast cancer. Sequencing used axillary lymph node tissue. All receptors derive from a female donor with breast cancer. Some clones in this sample may be carry-over from other donors' samples.

The chain couples TRBV6-5 to TRBJ1-4; no clear D. This CDR3 comprises 15 residues. Germline CDR1 is MNHEY and CDR2 is SVGAGI. Trimming shortened V by 2 bases and J by 0 bases, and 7 bases separated the two germline ends. In DNA form, the CDR3 reads TGTGCCAGCAGTTACAGGGCGACAACTAATGAAAAACTGTTTTTT. It specifies CASSYRATTNEKLFF.

In this sample, this clonotype turned up many times. V usage is TRBV6-5 and J usage is TRBJ1-2; D is unresolved. V lost 4 bases to trimming and J lost 4 bases, with 7 bases between them. Germline V gives CDR1 MNHEY, CDR2 SVGAGI. The CDR3 covers 12 residues. This chain's CDR3 is CASSSQLYGYTF. Here the CDR3 DNA reads TGTGCCAGCAGTTCTCAACTCTATGGCTACACCTTC.

This clonotype was counted at least ten times. The chain carries TRBV5-1 and TRBJ2-1; TRBD2 agrees at 7 bases. Germline V gene sequence: CDR1 SGHRS, CDR2 YFSETQ. Trimming cost V 0 bases and J 7 bases; bases outside gene matches: 7. The CDR3 has 15 residues. CDR3 in DNA: TGCGCCAGCAGCTTGGATGGGAGGGCCGGAAATGAGCAGTTCTTC. Its protein is CASSLDGRAGNEQFF.

This clonotype was observed many times. CDR3 amino acids: CSATLAGDSTDTQYF. DNA of the CDR3: TGCAGTGCGACGCTAGCGGGCGATAGCACAGATACGCAGTATTTT. This sequence joins TRBV20-1 and TRBJ2-3; 8 bases agree with TRBD2. Looked up from germline, CDR1 is DFQATT and CDR2 is SNEGSKA (reference sequence). The CDR3 has 15 residues. With 6 bases clipped from V and 0 bases from J, the junction kept 8 bases outside the gene matches.

At least ten counts were recorded for this clonotype. J is TRBJ1-6 and V is TRBV6-1; TRBD1 might be the D (5 bases). Trimming took off 3 bases at V and 5 bases at J, with 8 bases between the two ends. Germline V gene sequence: CDR1 MNHNS, CDR2 SASEGT. The CDR3 is made up of 14 amino acids. Here the CDR3 reads CASSEGRNNSPLHF. The CDR3 nucleotides are TGTGCCAGCAGTGAGGGGCGAAATAATTCACCCCTCCACTTT.

At least ten counts were recorded for this clonotype. The chain links TRBV10-3 to TRBJ2-7; D is unclear. The germline CDR1 and CDR2 sequences are ENHRY and SYGVKD. V lost 3 bases to trimming and J lost 4 bases, with 4 bases between them. This CDR3 spans 11 amino acids. CDR3 residues: CAISDLYEQYF. The CDR3 bases are TGTGCCATCAGTGACTTATACGAGCAGTACTTC.

This clonotype was recorded many times. V usage is TRBV12-3 or TRBV12-4 and J usage is TRBJ1-5; D gene ambiguous. Between the trimmed V and J ends, which lost 3 bases and 1 base, there was a span of 7 bases. The length of the CDR3 is 14 residues. CDR3 DNA: TGTGCCAGCAGTTTTTTAGGGAGCAATCAGCCCCAGCATTTT. It codes for CASSFLGSNQPQHF.

The CDR3: CSAGGRIDEQFF. CDR3 in DNA: TGCAGCGCCGGCGGGAGGATTGATGAGCAGTTCTTC. The genes are TRBV29-1 and TRBJ2-1, with 8 nucleotides matching TRBD2. This CDR3 has 12 amino acids. J lost 8 bases, V lost 7 bases, and 7 bases had no gene match. The germline gives CDR1 SQVTM, CDR2 ANQGSEA.

This chain joins TRBV6-5 and TRBJ1-5, with D unclear. Trimming cost V 5 bases and J 0 bases, with 11 bases left between them. Germline V gene sequence: CDR1 MNHEY, CDR2 SVGAGI. The CDR3 runs 15 residues. CDR3 nucleotides: TGTGCCAGCAGTCCCTACGGTTATAGCAATCAGCCCCAGCATTTT. Translation gives CASSPYGYSNQPQHF.

The V and J genes are TRBV3-1 and TRBJ2-7; no clear D gene. V lost 0 bases and J 2 bases, leaving 11 bases between the germline ends. Germline V gene data show CDR1 as LGHDT and CDR2 as YNNKEL (reference sequence). The length of the CDR3 is 15 residues. The DNA for the CDR3 is TGTGCCAGCAGCCAAGAAATTATGAATACCTACGAGCAGTACTTC. As protein: CASSQEIMNTYEQYF.

This clonotype was picked up many times. The J gene is TRBJ2-7, the V gene TRBV12-3 or TRBV12-4, with D maybe TRBD1 (6 bases). Trimming pared 3 bases from V and 3 bases from J, leaving 15 bases between. The CDR3 runs 15 residues. The CDR3 bases are TGTGCCAGCAGTTTTTCCCCTGGGACAATCTACGAGCAGTACTTC. Amino acid sequence: CASSFSPGTIYEQYF.

This clonotype was recorded at least ten times. The V and J genes are TRBV2 and TRBJ2-3; D remains unclear. CDR1 SNHLY and CDR2 FYNNEI come from the germline V gene. The CDR3 has 15 residues. Trimming took 6 bases from V and 4 from J, leaving 17 bases between them. The CDR3 loop is CASSGPGPAPDTQYF. Written as DNA, the CDR3 is TGTGCCAGCAGCGGACCGGGCCCTGCCCCAGATACGCAGTATTTT.

This clonotype showed up just once. Germline and junction disagree at one end, which may indicate a read error. The J gene is TRBJ1-6, the V gene TRBV4-2, with TRBD1 matching over 8 bases. Germline CDR1 and CDR2: LGHNA and YNFKEQ. The CDR3 extends over 15 amino acids. In DNA form, the CDR3 reads TGTGCCAGCAGCCTTTCAGGACAGGGACGCTCACTCCTCCACTTT. It encodes CASSLSGQGRSLLHF.

Concerning this clonotype: A much larger clone lies a single base off, so this may be a read error. V is TRBV20-1 and J is TRBJ2-2; 7 positions match TRBD2. The CDR3 consists of 14 residues. From germline, CDR1 is DFQATT and CDR2 SNEGSKA (reference sequence). CDR3 region: CSATWRGNTAELFF. The DNA for the CDR3 is TGCAGTGCTACCTGGCGGGGGAACACCGCGGAGCTGTTTTTT.

This clonotype was seen a few times. It may be a read error: a sequence one base away is much more abundant. The chain links TRBV14 to TRBJ2-7; TRBD1 or TRBD2 may be the D gene (6 bases each). The length of the CDR3 is 14 residues. The germline gives CDR1 SGHDN, CDR2 FVKESK. As DNA, the CDR3 is TGTGCCAGCAGCCAAGTTACAGGGAGGAACGAGCAGTCCTTC. Residues: CASSQVTGRNEQSF.

The chain recombines TRBV20-1 with TRBJ1-5, with 9 bases aligning to TRBD1. Losses at the gene ends were 0 bases for V and 4 bases for J; bases not matched to a gene: 4. This CDR3 is built from 15 residues. Germline values: CDR1 DFQATT, CDR2 SNEGSKA (reference sequence). CDR3 bases: TGCAGTGCTAGAGAGAACAGGGGGCGAAATCAGCCCCAGCATTTT. This encodes CSARENRGRNQPQHF.

Details on this clonotype: A much larger clonotype is one base distant, so this may be a read error. The chain links TRBV7-6 to TRBJ2-1; D remains unclear. CDR1 is SGHVS, CDR2 FNYEAQ, per germline. CDR3 size: 11 residues. V lost 4 bases to trimming and J lost 12 bases, with 10 bases between them. The CDR3 loop is CASSSAVGQFF. Written as DNA, the CDR3 is TGTGCCAGCAGCTCCGCGGTTGGGCAGTTCTTC.

This clonotype was seen once. A junction boundary mismatches the germline segment, possibly from a read error. The V gene is TRBV11-2, the J gene TRBJ2-2; perhaps TRBD2 as D (6 bases). The CDR3 is made up of 16 amino acids. The germline V gene has CDR1 SGHAT and CDR2 FQNNGV. This CDR3 reads CASSFRGEAWAGELVF. The DNA for the CDR3 is TGTGCCAGCAGCTTCCGCGGGGAGGCTTGGGCCGGGGAGCTGGTTTTT.

This clonotype came up many times. The chain recombines TRBV6-1 with TRBJ2-5; 9 positions match TRBD2. Germline CDR1 MNHNS, CDR2 SASEGT. J gave up 3 bases and V 6 bases, and 17 bases lay outside the gene matches. This CDR3 has 18 residues. CDR3 loop: CASSDSAGGLAGKETQYF. The CDR3 DNA follows: TGTGCCAGCAGCGACAGCGCGGGTGGGCTAGCGGGAAAAGAGACCCAGTACTTC.

A word on this clonotype: A read error is possible here, since a much larger clone lies one base away. The J gene is TRBJ2-7, the V gene TRBV11-2, with TRBD2 as a possible D gene (6 bases). CDR1 is SGHAT and CDR2 is FQNNGV in the germline V gene. The ends were cut back, 6 bases at V and 3 bases at J, with 21 bases in the middle. This CDR3 is 16 amino acids long. The CDR3 spells CASRVGQASGVYEQYF. The CDR3 DNA reads as TGTGCCAGCAGGGTTGGGCAAGCTTCGGGGGTCTACGAGCAGTACTTC.

This clonotype appeared many times. This rearrangement joins TRBV24-1 to TRBJ1-5; no definite D call. Germline V lookup: CDR1 KGHDR, CDR2 SFDVKD. CDR3 size: 14 residues. V was pared by 3 bases and J by 4 bases, with 9 bases between. The CDR3 region has the DNA TGTGCCACCAGTGATCGAGCCCCTAATCAGCCCCAGCATTTT. This sequence encodes CATSDRAPNQPQHF.

This clonotype was observed at least ten times. This chain joins TRBV7-3 and TRBJ2-6, with no clear D. V lost 4 bases to trimming and J lost 0 bases, with 7 bases between them. CDR3 length: 15 residues. Germline lookup yields CDR1 SGHTA and CDR2 FQGTGA. The CDR3 sequence: CASSSSNSGANVLTF. In nucleotides, the CDR3 is TGTGCCAGCAGCTCCTCCAACTCTGGGGCCAACGTCCTGACTTTC.

This clonotype has at least ten counts. V is TRBV7-2 and J is TRBJ2-3, with 9 bases fitting TRBD1. The germline V gene has CDR1 SGHTA and CDR2 FQGNSA. The CDR3 is made up of 14 amino acids. Unmatched junction bases numbered 5, after V lost 4 bases and J lost 6 bases. Here the CDR3 reads CASSSDRGGDTQYF. The CDR3 nucleotides are TGTGCCAGCAGCTCGGACAGGGGTGGCGATACGCAGTATTTT.

This clonotype was recorded many times. The chain couples TRBV7-9 to TRBJ1-4; TRBD1 might be the D (5 bases). The CDR3 sequence is 17 residues long. Per the germline V gene, CDR1 is SEHNR and CDR2 is FQNEAQ (reference sequence). The V and J ends lost 5 bases and 0 bases respectively, with 16 bases between them. In DNA, the CDR3 is TGTGCCAGCAGCCTCACGGGGGGTATAGCAACTAATGAAAAACTGTTTTTT. It specifies CASSLTGGIATNEKLFF.

This clonotype was seen many times. This sequence joins TRBV19 and TRBJ2-3, with D tentatively TRBD2 (5 bases). V lost 7 bases, J lost 5 bases, and 16 bases lay in between. Per the germline V gene, CDR1 is LNHDA and CDR2 is SQIVND (reference sequence). The CDR3 contains 14 residues. The CDR3 sequence is CASTPGSFGDTQYF. The CDR3 nucleotides are TGTGCCAGTACCCCGGGGTCATTTGGAGATACGCAGTATTTT.

This clonotype was found many times. The gene calls are TRBV6-1 and TRBJ1-4; D gene uncertain. Trimming took 6 bases from V and 3 from J, leaving 17 bases between them. From germline, CDR1 is MNHNS and CDR2 SASEGT. The CDR3 totals 16 residues. CDR3 in amino acids: CASSPIRMLANEKLFF. CDR3 nucleotides: TGTGCCAGCAGCCCAATCAGAATGTTAGCTAATGAAAAACTGTTTTTT.

The chain couples TRBV20-1 to TRBJ1-1, with D unresolved. Germline CDR1 reads DFQATT; CDR2 reads SNEGSKA (reference sequence). The CDR3 consists of 12 residues. V gave up 3 bases and J gave up 4 bases, with 9 bases separating them. CDR3 amino acids: CSASGQLTEAFF. The CDR3 DNA reads TGCAGTGCTAGCGGGCAGCTCACTGAAGCTTTCTTT.

This clonotype was found many times. V gene TRBV28 combines with J gene TRBJ1-6; D uncertain. This CDR3 contains 14 residues. Germline V lookup: CDR1 MDHEN, CDR2 SYDVKM. Trimming left V 11 bases short and J 5 bases short, with 16 bases between. The CDR3 region has the DNA TGTGCCGGTAAAGACTCCGCTAATAATTCACCCCTCCACTTT. This gives the protein CAGKDSANNSPLHF. Looking up the rest from reference TRBV28 and TRBJ1-6 gives the full variable domain: DVKVTQSSRYLVKRTGEKVFLECVQDMDHENMFWYRQDPGLGLRLIYFSYDVKMKEKGDIPEGYSVSREKKERFSLILESASTNQTSMYLCAGKDSANNSPLHFGNGTRLTVT.

This clonotype was seen repeatedly, ten times or more. This sequence joins TRBV18 and TRBJ2-7; D gene uncertain. V was shortened by 2 bases and J by 7 bases, with 9 bases between the two germline ends. Per germline, CDR1 KGHSH and CDR2 LQKENI. The CDR3 has 12 amino acids. The CDR3, as DNA: TGTGCCAGCTCACCAGCCAGAAGTGAGCAGTACTTC. Translating it yields CASSPARSEQYF.

The chain combines TRBV9 with TRBJ2-3, with 7 bases aligning to TRBD1. Germline CDR1 is SGDLS and CDR2 is YYNGEE. V shed 6 bases and J 2 bases; nucleotides not matched to a gene: 9. The CDR3 contains 15 residues. CDR3 protein: CASTGYKGATDTQYF. CDR3 sequence (DNA): TGTGCCAGCACGGGATATAAGGGGGCCACAGATACGCAGTATTTT.

This clonotype was counted between two and nine times. The chain links TRBV9 to TRBJ1-2, with 9 bases lining up with TRBD1. V was pared by 4 bases and J by 7 bases, with 11 bases of the junction left unmatched. This CDR3 is built from 15 residues. Germline V gives CDR1 SGDLS, CDR2 YYNGEE. For the CDR3, the DNA is TGTGCCAGCAGCCAAGATTTGGGACAGGGTGGTGGCTACACCTTC. This gives the protein CASSQDLGQGGGYTF.